This is a list of T cell receptor beta chains from one sample in a study of regulatory T cells in long-lasting Graves disease. TCRdb recomputed calls from the multiplex PCR reads with MiXCR, one row per CDR3 protein. The sample contains 450,000 or so distinct CDR3 sequences, about 20% of which appear only once. The material sequenced was peripheral blood mononuclear cells (PBMCs), taken when the disease was refractory, from a patient treated with antithyroid drugs. The receptors stem from a female donor with Graves disease. Both conserved end residues are part of each CDR3. D genes are given only for firm matches. For some rows the clone size is stated as once, few or many, or as a class when expanded; others skip it.

v_call	clone_size	d_call	j_call	cdr3_aa	cdr3_nt
TRBV7-3	few	.	TRBJ2-1	CASSPFAGEDEQFF	TGTGCCAGCAGCCCATTTGCAGGGGAGGATGAGCAGTTCTTC
TRBV28	many	TRBD1	TRBJ2-7	CASSLRGPPYEQYF	TGTGCCAGCAGTTTGAGGGGGCCACCCTACGAGCAGTACTTC
TRBV6-5	many	.	TRBJ2-5	CASSYSDIQETQYF	TGTGCCAGCAGTTACTCGGACATTCAAGAGACCCAGTACTTC
TRBV4-3	.	.	TRBJ1-4	CASSREFGREGSTNEKLFF	TGCGCCAGCAGTCGAGAATTTGGGCGGGAGGGGTCAACTAATGAAAAACTGTTTTTT
TRBV7-8	.	.	TRBJ2-5	CASSSRGAGLQETQYF	TGTGCCAGCAGCTCCCGTGGGGCAGGCCTCCAAGAGACCCAGTACTTC
TRBV19	.	TRBD1	TRBJ2-1	CATSGTGTRRVNEQFF	TGTGCCACTTCCGGGACAGGGACGAGGCGGGTCAATGAGCAGTTCTTC
TRBV6-1	.	TRBD2	TRBJ2-2	CASSVAGVDGELFF	TGTGCCAGCAGTGTAGCGGGAGTGGACGGGGAGCTGTTTTTT
TRBV18	once	.	TRBJ2-7	CATSQGYEQYF	TGTGCCACGTCTCAGGGCTACGAGCAGTACTTC
TRBV7-3	.	TRBD1	TRBJ1-2	CASSPRPDRGGGYTF	TGTGCCAGCAGCCCCAGACCGGACAGGGGAGGTGGCTACACCTTC
TRBV2	.	.	TRBJ1-5	CASSEYLAGGSQPQHF	TGTGCCAGCAGTGAGTACCTGGCGGGCGGGAGTCAGCCCCAGCATTTT
TRBV20-1	.	.	TRBJ1-5	CSARDRRKGINRPQHF	TGCAGTGCTAGAGATCGACGGAAAGGTATCAATCGGCCCCAGCATTTT
TRBV5-1	.	.	TRBJ1-1	CASSLGATTWDTEAFF	TGCGCCAGCAGCCTGGGGGCTACCACTTGGGACACTGAAGCTTTCTTT
TRBV6-9	many	TRBD1	TRBJ2-7	CASSYASGTVYEQYF	TGTGCCAGCAGTTACGCCTCCGGGACAGTCTACGAGCAGTACTTC
TRBV12-3/TRBV12-4	many	.	TRBJ2-5	CASRLGGETQYF	TGTGCCAGCCGCCTAGGCGGGGAGACCCAGTACTTC